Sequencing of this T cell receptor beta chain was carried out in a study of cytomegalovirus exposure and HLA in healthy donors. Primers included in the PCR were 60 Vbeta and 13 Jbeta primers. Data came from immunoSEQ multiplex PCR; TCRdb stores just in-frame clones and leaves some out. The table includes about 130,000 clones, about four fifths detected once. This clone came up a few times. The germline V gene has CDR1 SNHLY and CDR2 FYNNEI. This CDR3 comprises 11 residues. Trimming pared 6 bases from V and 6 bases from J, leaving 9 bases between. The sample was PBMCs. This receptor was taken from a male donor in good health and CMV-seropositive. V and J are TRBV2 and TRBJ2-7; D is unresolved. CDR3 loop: CASSREAEQYF. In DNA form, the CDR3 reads TGTGCCAGCAGCCGAGAGGCCGAGCAGTACTTC. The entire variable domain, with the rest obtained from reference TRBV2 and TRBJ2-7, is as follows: EPEVTQTPSHQVTQMGQEVILRCVPISNHLYFYWYRQILGQKVEFLVSFYNNEISEKSEIFDDQFSVERPDGSNFTLKIRSTKLEDSAMYFCASSREAEQYFGPGTRLTVT.